This T cell receptor (beta chain) was profiled in a study of T-cell reconstitution after alpha-beta-depleted transplantation in children. This CDR3 is built from 13 residues. Germline lookup yields CDR1 MNHEY and CDR2 SMNVEV (reference sequence). Trimming took off 4 bases at V and 3 bases at J, with 10 bases between the two ends. At least ten counts were recorded for this clonotype. TCRbeta library construction was performed incorporating unique molecular identifiers. TCRdb re-called the PCR reads through MiXCR, storing one row per CDR3 protein. Of a few hundred thousand distinct CDR3 sequences listed, approximately 9.9% were seen once; the top ten hold over 4.5%.

The TCR originated in a human donor who donated a stem cell graft to a child with SCID. The chain joins TRBV27 to TRBJ2-7, with a possible D match to TRBD1 (6 bases). The material was PBMCs from the stem cell graft donor, obtained from the stem cell graft. The chain's CDR3 is CASSWGPLYEQYF. The CDR3 bases are TGTGCCAGCAGTTGGGGGCCCCTCTACGAGCAGTACTTC.